These 19 T cell receptor beta chains came from one sample sequenced in a study of blood T cell repertoires in COVID-19. This table comes from immunoSEQ multiplex PCR, and its TCRdb copy is limited to in-frame clones, with some not included. The sample carries hundreds of thousands of clones, around 89% recorded once. The sample taken for sequencing was peripheral blood. These receptors were taken from a young woman with COVID-19, enrolled during active disease.

J is TRBJ2-3 and V is TRBV5-4; D is perhaps TRBD2 (6 bases). This CDR3 contains 15 residues. V was pared by 0 bases and J by 2 bases, with 10 bases between. Germline values: CDR1 SGHNT, CDR2 YYREEE (reference sequence). This chain's CDR3 is CASSLEGGNTDTQYF. CDR3 sequence (DNA): TGTGCCAGCAGCTTGGAGGGCGGGAACACAGATACGCAGTATTTT.

The rearrangement links TRBV12-3 or TRBV12-4 to TRBJ2-1, with unresolved D. The CDR3 contains 13 residues. Between the trimmed V and J ends, which lost 6 bases and 6 bases, there was a span of 12 bases. CDR3 loop: CASSFPRPNEQFF. Here the CDR3 DNA reads TGTGCCAGCAGCTTTCCGCGCCCCAATGAGCAGTTCTTC.

V usage is TRBV20-1 and J usage is TRBJ1-3; TRBD1 aligns across 9 bases. V lost 3 bases, J lost 4 bases, and 7 bases stayed unmatched. Germline values: CDR1 DFQATT, CDR2 SNEGSKA (reference sequence). The CDR3 has 15 residues. CDR3 loop: CSASPGQGLGNTIYF. The CDR3 DNA follows: TGCAGTGCTAGTCCGGGACAGGGCCTAGGAAACACCATATATTTT.

The genes are TRBV11-3 and TRBJ2-2; TRBD2 matches 7 bases. The germline CDR1 and CDR2 sequences are SGHNT and YENEEA. The CDR3 has 15 residues. Trimming cost V 5 bases and J 2 bases; bases outside gene matches: 5. The CDR3 region is CASSSLAENTGELFF. The CDR3 DNA is TGTGCCAGCAGCAGCCTAGCGGAAAACACCGGGGAGCTGTTTTTT.

V usage is TRBV29-1 and J usage is TRBJ1-2; 9 nucleotides match TRBD1. The V and J ends lost 5 bases and 1 base, in that order; junction bases with no gene match: 8. The CDR3 spans 15 residues. Germline CDR1 SQVTM, CDR2 ANQGSEA. The DNA of the CDR3 is TGCAGCGTTCCTCCGGGACAGGGAATTAACTATGGCTACACCTTC. Translating it yields CSVPPGQGINYGYTF.

This clone appeared a few times. This sequence joins TRBV6-2 or TRBV6-3 and TRBJ2-3; the match to TRBD2 covers 8 bases. With 5 bases clipped from V and 4 bases from J, the junction kept 8 bases outside the gene matches. The CDR3 is 15 amino acids. Germline loops: CDR1 MNHEY, CDR2 SVGEGT. The CDR3 nucleotides read TGTGCCAGCAGTCCCGGGGAGCGGGGGTCAGATACGCAGTATTTT. It yields the protein CASSPGERGSDTQYF.

The genes are TRBV19 and TRBJ2-2; 14 bases are a match to TRBD2. The CDR3 spans 16 residues. Trimming at V came to 5 bases and at J to 5 bases, leaving 4 bases not matched to a gene. The V gene's germline CDR1 is LNHDA and CDR2 SQIVND (reference sequence). Here the CDR3 DNA reads TGTGCCAGTAGTCGGGGACTAGCGGGGGTGACCGGGGAGCTGTTTTTT. Translated, it gives CASSRGLAGVTGELFF.

This clone was detected only once. The chain recombines TRBV5-6 with TRBJ1-5, with 8 bases that match TRBD1. The junction had 9 bases not matched to a gene; V was cut back by 4 bases and J by 6 bases. The CDR3 runs to 15 residues. Germline V gene lookup returns CDR1 SGHDT and CDR2 YYEEEE. The CDR3 DNA follows: TGTGCCAGCAGCAAAGGACAGGGATTGGGTCAGCCCCAGCATTTT. It translates to CASSKGQGLGQPQHF.

V is TRBV29-1 and J is TRBJ2-3; 8 nucleotides line up with TRBD1. The CDR3 is 13 amino acids. The V gene end was trimmed by 6 bases and the J gene end by 2 bases; junction bases not matched to a gene: 4. Germline V gene data show CDR1 as SQVTM and CDR2 as ANQGSEA. The CDR3 is CSVAQGVTDTQYF. CDR3 coding DNA: TGCAGCGTCGCACAGGGGGTCACAGATACGCAGTATTTT.

This chain joins TRBV11-2 and TRBJ2-2; 9 bases agree with TRBD2. Germline lookup yields CDR1 SGHAT and CDR2 FQNNGV. The CDR3 has 19 residues. V was clipped by 0 bases and J by 4 bases; unmatched bases: 12. The CDR3 region is CASSLDVRLAEGSTGELFF. The CDR3 nucleotides read TGTGCCAGCAGCTTAGACGTCCGACTAGCGGAGGGGAGCACCGGGGAGCTGTTTTTT.

J is TRBJ2-2 and V is TRBV12-3 or TRBV12-4; possibly TRBD2 for D (6 bases). This CDR3 spans 13 amino acids. V lost 7 bases and J lost 4, with 10 bases in between. The CDR3 bases are TGTGCCAGCACCCCGGGAGTCACCGGGGAGCTGTTTTTT. Translation: CASTPGVTGELFF.

J is TRBJ2-2 and V is TRBV19; 11 bases are a match to TRBD1. From germline, CDR1 is LNHDA and CDR2 SQIVND (reference sequence). This CDR3 comprises 20 residues. The J segment lost 3 bases and the V segment lost 3 bases, leaving 15 bases of the junction unmatched. The CDR3 reads CASSILRDRGIHEYTGELFF. The CDR3 coding sequence is TGTGCCAGTAGTATCCTACGGGACAGGGGGATACACGAGTACACCGGGGAGCTGTTTTTT.

V usage is TRBV7-9 and J usage is TRBJ2-7; D is undetermined. Germline V gene lookup returns CDR1 SEHNR and CDR2 FQNEAQ (reference sequence). The V gene lost 5 bases and the J gene lost 5 bases, with 10 bases spanning the gap. The CDR3 runs to 12 residues. CDR3: CASSLRSDEQYV. CDR3 DNA sequence: TGTGCCAGCAGCCTTAGATCGGACGAGCAGTACGTC.

As for this clone: At one of its ends the junction is not consistent with the germline gene, which may arise from a read error. The chain couples TRBV7-7 to TRBJ2-1, with D maybe TRBD2 (7 bases). CDR1 SSHAT and CDR2 FNYEAQ come from the germline V gene (reference sequence). The CDR3 length is 14 residues. In nucleotides, the CDR3 is TGTGCTAGCAGCTTCCAAGGGGGGGAAAATGAGCAGTTCTTC. Encoded protein: CASSFQGGENEQFF.

The chain uses TRBV5-4 and TRBJ2-3; TRBD2 matches 8 bases. The CDR3 totals 17 residues. Germline assignment: CDR1 SGHNT and CDR2 YYREEE (reference sequence). Trimming removed 4 bases from V and 2 bases from J; junction bases left unmatched: 12. This CDR3 reads CASSPLVSRGATDTQYF. The CDR3 bases are TGTGCCAGCAGCCCCTTAGTGTCGCGGGGGGCCACAGATACGCAGTATTTT.

The chain joins TRBV28 to TRBJ2-3, with D perhaps TRBD2 (5 bases). V shed 4 bases and J shed 5 bases, with 16 bases lying between them. The CDR3 has 15 amino acids. CDR1 and CDR2 from the germline V gene are MDHEN and SYDVKM. This CDR3 is CASSSPRVSVDTQYF. The CDR3 coding sequence is TGTGCCAGCAGTTCCCCGAGGGTTTCCGTAGATACGCAGTATTTT.

The J gene is TRBJ2-2, the V gene TRBV4-3, with TRBD1 matching over 8 bases. Germline CDR1 LGHNA, CDR2 YSLEER. Trimming cost V 2 bases and J 0 bases; bases outside gene matches: 2. There are 16 residues in the CDR3. This CDR3 reads CASSQYRGANTGELFF. The CDR3 region has the DNA TGCGCCAGCAGCCAATACAGGGGGGCGAACACCGGGGAGCTGTTTTTT.

The chain joins TRBV11-3 to TRBJ2-1; 9 bases match TRBD2. The CDR3 contains 16 residues. CDR1 and CDR2 (germline): SGHNT, YENEEA. Unmatched junction bases numbered 6, after V lost 0 bases and J lost 6 bases. The DNA of the CDR3 is TGTGCCAGCAGCTTAGATGGCGGGGGGGCGAGCAATGAGCAGTTCTTC. Residues: CASSLDGGGASNEQFF. Full variable domain (missing parts from reference TRBV11-3 and TRBJ2-1): EAGVVQSPRYKIIEKKQPVAFWCNPISGHNTLYWYLQNLGQGPELLIRYENEEAVDDSQLPKDRFSAERLKGVDSTLKIQPAELGDSAVYLCASSLDGGGASNEQFFGPGTRLTVL.

This rearrangement joins TRBV5-1 to TRBJ2-1; tentatively, D is TRBD2 (6 bases). The ends were cut back, 1 base at V and 7 bases at J, with 15 bases in the middle. The CDR3 extends over 15 amino acids. Per the germline V gene, CDR1 is SGHRS and CDR2 is YFSETQ. The CDR3: CASSLFRDSTNEQFF. For the CDR3, the DNA is TGCGCCAGCAGCTTGTTCAGGGACTCGACAAATGAGCAGTTCTTC.